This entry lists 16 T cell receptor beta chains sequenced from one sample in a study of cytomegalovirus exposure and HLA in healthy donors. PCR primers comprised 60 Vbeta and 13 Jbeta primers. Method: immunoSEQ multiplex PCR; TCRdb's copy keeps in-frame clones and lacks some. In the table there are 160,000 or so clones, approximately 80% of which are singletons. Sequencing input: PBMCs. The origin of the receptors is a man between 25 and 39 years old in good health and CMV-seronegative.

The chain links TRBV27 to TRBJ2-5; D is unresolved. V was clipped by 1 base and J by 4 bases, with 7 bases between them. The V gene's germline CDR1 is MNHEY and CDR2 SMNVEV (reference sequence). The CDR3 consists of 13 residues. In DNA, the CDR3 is TGTGCCAGCAGTTTATTTGTGAGAGAGACCCAGTACTTC. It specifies CASSLFVRETQYF.

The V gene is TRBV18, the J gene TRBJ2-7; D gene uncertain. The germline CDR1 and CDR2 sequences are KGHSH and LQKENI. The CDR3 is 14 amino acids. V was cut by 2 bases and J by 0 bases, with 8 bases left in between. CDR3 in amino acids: CASSPFADSYEQYF. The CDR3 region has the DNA TGTGCCAGCTCACCATTTGCAGACTCCTACGAGCAGTACTTC.

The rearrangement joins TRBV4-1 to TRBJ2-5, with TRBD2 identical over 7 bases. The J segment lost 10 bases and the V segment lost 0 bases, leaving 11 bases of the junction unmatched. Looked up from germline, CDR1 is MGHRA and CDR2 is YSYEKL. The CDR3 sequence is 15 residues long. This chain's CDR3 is CASSQDQEGRAGQYF. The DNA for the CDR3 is TGCGCCAGCAGCCAAGATCAAGAGGGGAGGGCCGGCCAGTACTTC.

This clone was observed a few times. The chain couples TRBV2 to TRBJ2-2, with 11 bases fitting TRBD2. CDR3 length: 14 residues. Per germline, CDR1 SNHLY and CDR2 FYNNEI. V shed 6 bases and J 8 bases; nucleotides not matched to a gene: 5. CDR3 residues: CASRLAGVKGELFF. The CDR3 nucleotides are TGTGCCAGCAGACTAGCGGGGGTCAAGGGGGAGCTGTTTTTT.

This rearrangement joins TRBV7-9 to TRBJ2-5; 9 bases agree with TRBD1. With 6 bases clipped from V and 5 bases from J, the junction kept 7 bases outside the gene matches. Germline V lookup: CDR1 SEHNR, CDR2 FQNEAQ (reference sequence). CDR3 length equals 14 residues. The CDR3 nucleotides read TGTGCCAGCAGTCACAGGGGGCGTCAGGAGACCCAGTACTTC. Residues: CASSHRGRQETQYF.

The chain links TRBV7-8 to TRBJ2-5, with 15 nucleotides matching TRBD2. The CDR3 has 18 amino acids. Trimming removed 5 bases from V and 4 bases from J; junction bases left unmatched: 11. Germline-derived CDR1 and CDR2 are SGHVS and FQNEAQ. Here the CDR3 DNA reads TGTGCCAGCAGCCTTCGGACTAGCGGGAGGGTCCCCTCAGAGACCCAGTACTTC. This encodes CASSLRTSGRVPSETQYF.

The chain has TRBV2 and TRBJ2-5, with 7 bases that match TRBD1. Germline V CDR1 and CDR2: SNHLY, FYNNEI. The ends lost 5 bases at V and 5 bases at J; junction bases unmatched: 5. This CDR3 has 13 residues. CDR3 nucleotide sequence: TGTGCCAGCAGTTTCGACAGGGTGGAGACCCAGTACTTC. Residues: CASSFDRVETQYF. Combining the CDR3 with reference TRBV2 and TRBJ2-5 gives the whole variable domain EPEVTQTPSHQVTQMGQEVILRCVPISNHLYFYWYRQILGQKVEFLVSFYNNEISEKSEIFDDQFSVERPDGSNFTLKIRSTKLEDSAMYFCASSFDRVETQYFGPGTRLLVL.

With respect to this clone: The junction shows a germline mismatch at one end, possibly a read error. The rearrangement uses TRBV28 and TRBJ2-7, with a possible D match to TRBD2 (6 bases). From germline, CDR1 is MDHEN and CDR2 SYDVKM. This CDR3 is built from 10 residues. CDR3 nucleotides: TGTGCCAGCAGTCGGAGGGAGATGGACTTC. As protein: CASSRREMDF. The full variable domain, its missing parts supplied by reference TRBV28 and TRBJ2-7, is DVKVTQSSRYLVKRTGEKVFLECVQDMDHENMFWYRQDPGLGLRLIYFSYDVKMKEKGDIPEGYSVSREKKERFSLILESASTNQTSMYLCASSRREMDFGPGTRLTVT.

The CDR3 spells CASSGGGGANVLTF. The CDR3 coding sequence is TGCGCCAGCAGCGGGGGGGGAGGGGCCAACGTCCTGACTTTC. The rearrangement uses TRBV5-1 and TRBJ2-6; 7 nucleotides align to TRBD2. The CDR3 has 14 residues. The J segment lost 4 bases and the V segment lost 4 bases, leaving 2 bases of the junction unmatched. CDR1 is SGHRS and CDR2 is YFSETQ in the germline V gene.

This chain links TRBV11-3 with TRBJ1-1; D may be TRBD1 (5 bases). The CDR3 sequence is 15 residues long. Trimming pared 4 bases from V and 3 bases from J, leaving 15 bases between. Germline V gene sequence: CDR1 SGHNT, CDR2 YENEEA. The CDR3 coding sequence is TGTGCCAGCAGCTCCTCGGGGGGAGGGGACACTGAAGCTTTCTTT. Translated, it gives CASSSSGGGDTEAFF.

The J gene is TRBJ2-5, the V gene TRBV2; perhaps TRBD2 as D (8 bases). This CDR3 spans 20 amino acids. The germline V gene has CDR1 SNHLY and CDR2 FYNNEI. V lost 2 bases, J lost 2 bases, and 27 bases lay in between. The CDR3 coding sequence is TGTGCCAGCAGTGAAACGGCAGGGGGATCCCTAGCGGGTATACAAGAGACCCAGTACTTC. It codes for CASSETAGGSLAGIQETQYF.

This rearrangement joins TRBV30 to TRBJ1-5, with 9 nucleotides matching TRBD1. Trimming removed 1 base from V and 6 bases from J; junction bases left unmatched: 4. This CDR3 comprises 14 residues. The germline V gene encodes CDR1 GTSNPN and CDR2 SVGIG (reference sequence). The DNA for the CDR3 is TGTGCCTGGAGTGCTTCGACAGGGGGTCAGCCCCAGCATTTT. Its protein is CAWSASTGGQPQHF.

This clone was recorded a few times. The CDR3 is CASSPGGSYNEQFF. In DNA, the CDR3 is TGCGCCAGCAGCCCAGGGGGGTCCTACAATGAGCAGTTCTTC. The chain carries TRBV5-1 and TRBJ2-1, with a possible D match to TRBD1 (7 bases). This CDR3 is 14 amino acids long. Germline CDR1 is SGHRS and CDR2 is YFSETQ. The V end was cut by 4 bases, the J end by 1 base, with 9 bases between.

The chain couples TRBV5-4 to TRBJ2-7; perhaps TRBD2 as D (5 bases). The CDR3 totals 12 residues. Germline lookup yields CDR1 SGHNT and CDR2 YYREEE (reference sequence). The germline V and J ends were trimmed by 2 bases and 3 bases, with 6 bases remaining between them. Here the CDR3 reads CASSLEGYEQYF. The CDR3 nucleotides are TGTGCCAGCAGCTTAGAGGGCTACGAGCAGTACTTC.

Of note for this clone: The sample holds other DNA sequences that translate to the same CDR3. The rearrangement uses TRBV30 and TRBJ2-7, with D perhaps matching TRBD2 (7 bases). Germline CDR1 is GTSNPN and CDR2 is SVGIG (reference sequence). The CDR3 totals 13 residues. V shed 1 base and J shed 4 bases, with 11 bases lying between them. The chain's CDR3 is CAWSGGGPYEQYF. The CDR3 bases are TGTGCCTGGAGTGGGGGGGGGCCGTACGAGCAGTACTTC.

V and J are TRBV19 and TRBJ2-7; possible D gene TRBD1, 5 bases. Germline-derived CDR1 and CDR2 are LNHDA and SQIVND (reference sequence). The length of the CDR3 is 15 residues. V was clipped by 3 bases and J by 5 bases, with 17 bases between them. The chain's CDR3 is CASSIAPGIGHEQYF. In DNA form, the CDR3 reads TGTGCCAGTAGTATCGCTCCAGGGATCGGACACGAGCAGTACTTC.